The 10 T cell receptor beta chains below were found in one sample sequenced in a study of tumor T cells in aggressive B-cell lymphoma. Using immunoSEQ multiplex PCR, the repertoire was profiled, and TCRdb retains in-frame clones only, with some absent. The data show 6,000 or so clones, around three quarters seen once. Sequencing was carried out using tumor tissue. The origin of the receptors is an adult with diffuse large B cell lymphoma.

CDR3 nucleotide sequence: TGTGCCAGCAGTTTAATACGGTCCTCTAACTATGGCTACACCTTC. Encoded protein: CASSLIRSSNYGYTF. V is TRBV28 and J is TRBJ1-2; D uncertain. With 2 bases removed from V and 0 bases from J, the gap between germline ends came to 10 bases. Germline-derived CDR1 and CDR2 are MDHEN and SYDVKM. CDR3 length: 15 amino acids.

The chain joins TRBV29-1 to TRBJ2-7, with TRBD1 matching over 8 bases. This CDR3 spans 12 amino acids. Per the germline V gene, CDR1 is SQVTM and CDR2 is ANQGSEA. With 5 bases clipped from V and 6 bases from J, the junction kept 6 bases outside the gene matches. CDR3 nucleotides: TGCAGCGTTTTTGGACAGGGTGCCGAGCAGTACTTC. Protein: CSVFGQGAEQYF.

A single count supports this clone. Here the CDR3 DNA reads TGTGCCAGCAGTTCCCCGGGACTAGCGGCCACCGGGGAGCTGTTTTTT. It is translated as CASSSPGLAATGELFF. The chain has TRBV25-1 and TRBJ2-2, with 11 bases identical to TRBD2. CDR1 and CDR2 from the germline V gene are MGHDK and SYGVNS. This CDR3 is built from 16 residues. J was trimmed by 4 bases and V by 5 bases; bases with no gene match: 6.

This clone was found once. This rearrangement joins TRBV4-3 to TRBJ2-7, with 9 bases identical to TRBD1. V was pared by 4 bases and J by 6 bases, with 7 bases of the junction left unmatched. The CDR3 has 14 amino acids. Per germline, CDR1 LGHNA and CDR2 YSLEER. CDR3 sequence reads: CASSLGTGSREQYF. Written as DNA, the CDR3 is TGCGCCAGCAGCCTCGGGACAGGGTCGCGCGAGCAGTACTTC.

CDR3 coding DNA: TGTGCCAGTAGTTCGCCAGGGGCGCTTAATGAAAAACTGTTTTTT. It translates to CASSSPGALNEKLFF. V and J are TRBV19 and TRBJ1-4; D may be TRBD1 (6 bases). The CDR3 is made up of 15 amino acids. V gave up 5 bases and J gave up 4 bases, with 14 bases separating them. Per germline, CDR1 LNHDA and CDR2 SQIVND (reference sequence).

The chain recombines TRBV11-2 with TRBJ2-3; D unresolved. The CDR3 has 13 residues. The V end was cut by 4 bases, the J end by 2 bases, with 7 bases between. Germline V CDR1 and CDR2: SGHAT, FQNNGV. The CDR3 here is CASSSFSTDTQYF. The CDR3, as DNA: TGTGCCAGCAGCTCCTTTTCCACAGATACGCAGTATTTT. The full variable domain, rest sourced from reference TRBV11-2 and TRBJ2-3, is EAGVAQSPRYKIIEKRQSVAFWCNPISGHATLYWYQQILGQGPKLLIQFQNNGVVDDSQLPKDRFSAERLKGVDSTLKIQPAKLEDSAVYLCASSSFSTDTQYFGPGTRLTVL.

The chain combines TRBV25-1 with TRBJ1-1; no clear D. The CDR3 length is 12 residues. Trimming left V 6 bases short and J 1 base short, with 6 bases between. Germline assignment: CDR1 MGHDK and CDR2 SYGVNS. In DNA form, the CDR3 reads TGTGCCAGCAGGTCGGGGAACACTGAAGCTTTCTTT. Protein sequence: CASRSGNTEAFF.

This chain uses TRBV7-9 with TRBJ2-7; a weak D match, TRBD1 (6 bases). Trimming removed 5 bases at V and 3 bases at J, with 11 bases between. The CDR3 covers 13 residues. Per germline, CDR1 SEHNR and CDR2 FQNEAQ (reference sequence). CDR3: CASSIDRSYEQYF. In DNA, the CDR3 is TGTGCCAGCAGCATTGACAGGAGCTACGAGCAGTACTTC.

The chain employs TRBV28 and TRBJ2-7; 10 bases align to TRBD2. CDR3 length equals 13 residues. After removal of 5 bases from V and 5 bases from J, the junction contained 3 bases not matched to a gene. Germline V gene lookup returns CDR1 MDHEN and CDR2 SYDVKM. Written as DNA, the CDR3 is TGTGCCAGCAGTCTAGCGGGAGATAACGAGCAGTACTTC. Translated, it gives CASSLAGDNEQYF.

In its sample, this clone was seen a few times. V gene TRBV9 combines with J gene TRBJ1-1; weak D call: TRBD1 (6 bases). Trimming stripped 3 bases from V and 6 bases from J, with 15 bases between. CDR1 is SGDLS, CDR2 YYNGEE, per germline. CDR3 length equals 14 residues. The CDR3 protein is CASSGEQGFAEAFF. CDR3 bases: TGTGCCAGCAGCGGGGAACAGGGCTTCGCTGAAGCTTTCTTT.